The 24 T cell receptor beta chains reported below all come from one sample, sequenced in a study of T cell clonotyping in hematopoietic cell transplantation. TCRdb keeps only in-frame clones here, not all; method: immunoSEQ multiplex PCR. The sample lists about 6,200 clones; 75% to 80% were seen once. The sequences come from PBMCs, collected 100 days after allogeneic stem cell transplant. Source of these receptors: a female patient in her thirties or forties who had an allogeneic stem cell transplant, so the T cells may come from the graft donor. Some clones in this sample may be carry-over from other donors' samples.

V usage is TRBV25-1 and J usage is TRBJ1-3, with no clear D. The germline CDR1 and CDR2 sequences are MGHDK and SYGVNS. This CDR3 is built from 15 residues. Trimming shortened V by 6 bases and J by 3 bases, and 15 bases separated the two germline ends. CDR3 in amino acids: CASSPRVDSGNTIYF. CDR3 nucleotide sequence: TGTGCCAGCAGCCCGAGGGTGGATAGTGGAAACACCATATATTTT.

The chain combines TRBV5-8 with TRBJ2-5, with 9 bases aligning to TRBD1. CDR3 length: 14 residues. V was clipped by 5 bases and J by 3 bases; unmatched bases: 5. Germline CDR1 and CDR2: SGHTS and YDEGEE. In DNA form, the CDR3 reads TGTGCCAGCAGTAAAGACAGGGGGAAAGAGACCCAGTACTTC. This sequence encodes CASSKDRGKETQYF.

The CDR3 protein is CASSLVPPGRPYNSPLHF. CDR3 bases: TGTGCCAGCAGCTTAGTGCCCCCCGGGAGGCCCTATAATTCACCCCTCCACTTT. The V gene is TRBV7-2, the J gene TRBJ1-6, with no clear D. This CDR3 spans 18 amino acids. V was cut by 1 base and J by 2 bases, with 15 bases left in between. Looked up from germline, CDR1 is SGHTA and CDR2 is FQGNSA.

The rearrangement links TRBV7-2 to TRBJ2-1; D is unresolved. Per germline, CDR1 SGHTA and CDR2 FQGNSA. V was trimmed by 3 bases and J by 0 bases, leaving 9 bases between them. The CDR3 runs to 15 residues. The CDR3 protein is CASSFDVSSYNEQFF. The CDR3 DNA sequence: TGTGCCAGCAGCTTTGACGTATCCTCCTACAATGAGCAGTTCTTC.

This clone was seen only a few times. This chain connects TRBV5-4 to TRBJ2-3, with D tentatively TRBD2 (8 bases). Germline assignment: CDR1 SGHNT and CDR2 YYREEE (reference sequence). V lost 4 bases, J lost 1 base, and 25 bases lay in between. This CDR3 spans 19 amino acids. Here the CDR3 reads CASSAGGTIAGSRTDTQYF. The CDR3 coding sequence is TGTGCCAGCAGCGCAGGGGGAACCATAGCGGGGTCACGCACAGATACGCAGTATTTT.

This clone was found once. The chain couples TRBV7-3 to TRBJ2-1, with 10 bases identical to TRBD2. The CDR3 totals 15 residues. The germline V gene encodes CDR1 SGHTA and CDR2 FQGTGA. Trimming took 1 base from V and 6 from J; bases not matched to a gene: 3. CDR3 nucleotides: TGTGCCAGCAGCTTAAGGCTAGCGGGGGTCAATGAGCAGTTCTTC. Its protein is CASSLRLAGVNEQFF.

The gene calls are TRBV9 and TRBJ2-5; TRBD2 agrees at 7 bases. This CDR3 is built from 14 residues. Germline V gene sequence: CDR1 SGDLS, CDR2 YYNGEE. Trimming cost V 7 bases and J 5 bases; bases outside gene matches: 11. The CDR3 loop reads CASGLASGVETQYF. CDR3 sequence (DNA): TGTGCCAGCGGCCTCGCCAGCGGGGTTGAGACCCAGTACTTC.

This clone is large. The genes are TRBV27 and TRBJ2-3, with D perhaps matching TRBD1 (6 bases). V lost 7 bases and J lost 0, with 11 bases in between. Germline-derived CDR1 and CDR2 are MNHEY and SMNVEV (reference sequence). The CDR3 length is 14 residues. The CDR3: CASTTDSSTDTQYF. The CDR3 region has the DNA TGTGCCAGCACCACGGACAGCAGCACAGATACGCAGTATTTT.

The J gene is TRBJ1-1, the V gene TRBV10-1, with D perhaps TRBD1 (6 bases). V gave up 6 bases and J gave up 1 base, with 6 bases separating them. The CDR3 sequence is 12 residues long. Per the germline V gene, CDR1 is WNHNN and CDR2 is SYGVQD (reference sequence). The CDR3 nucleotides are TGCGCCAGCAGAGGGGGGAACACTGAAGCTTTCTTT. This gives the protein CASRGGNTEAFF.

J is TRBJ1-3 and V is TRBV6-1; the D gene is possibly TRBD1 (5 bases). The CDR3 consists of 16 residues. Trimming stripped 1 base from V and 3 bases from J, with 13 bases between. The germline gives CDR1 MNHNS, CDR2 SASEGT. The CDR3 sequence is CASSEVGPRSGNTIYF. CDR3 DNA sequence: TGTGCCAGCAGTGAAGTGGGACCCAGGAGTGGAAACACCATATATTTT.

The chain employs TRBV20-1 and TRBJ2-7; D remains ambiguous. The V gene's germline CDR1 is DFQATT and CDR2 SNEGSKA (reference sequence). The CDR3 is 10 amino acids. Trimming stripped 6 bases from V and 7 bases from J, with 10 bases between. The CDR3 DNA reads TGCAGTGCCATCCTGCGGGAGCAGTACTTC. It specifies CSAILREQYF.

This chain uses TRBV7-2 with TRBJ2-7, with TRBD2 identical over 10 bases. The CDR3 runs to 16 residues. Trimming at V came to 1 base and at J to 2 bases, leaving 5 bases not matched to a gene. CDR1 SGHTA and CDR2 FQGNSA come from the germline V gene. CDR3 in amino acids: CASSLVAGGPTYEQYF. CDR3 in DNA: TGTGCCAGCAGCTTAGTAGCGGGGGGTCCTACCTACGAGCAGTACTTC.

The rearrangement links TRBV30 to TRBJ2-7; 7 bases line up with TRBD2. CDR3 size: 13 residues. With V trimmed by 3 bases and J by 6 bases, 8 bases remained unmatched. Germline V CDR1 and CDR2: GTSNPN, SVGIG (reference sequence). The CDR3 is CAWRQGGVGEQYF. In nucleotides, the CDR3 is TGTGCCTGGAGGCAGGGAGGGGTAGGCGAGCAGTACTTC.

DNA for the CDR3: TGTGCCAGCAGAAGAGAGCTGAACACTGAAGCTTTCTTT. It yields the protein CASRRELNTEAFF. V is TRBV2 and J is TRBJ1-1; no definite D call. The germline V gene has CDR1 SNHLY and CDR2 FYNNEI. V lost 6 bases and J 0 bases, leaving 8 bases between the germline ends. The CDR3 loop spans 13 amino acids.

The J gene is TRBJ1-2, the V gene TRBV29-1; D gene unclear. The CDR3 runs to 12 residues. Germline loops: CDR1 SQVTM, CDR2 ANQGSEA. The CDR3: CSASGINYGYTF. The CDR3 coding sequence is TGCAGTGCTTCGGGCATTAACTATGGCTACACCTTC. The full variable domain, in which reference TRBV29-1 and TRBJ1-2 provide the parts outside the CDR3, is SAVISQKPSRDICQRGTSLTIQCQVDSQVTMMFWYRQQPGQSLTLIATANQGSEATYESGFVIDKFPISRPNLTFSTLTVSNMSPEDSSIYLCSASGINYGYTFGSGTRLTVV.

The rearrangement links TRBV11-2 to TRBJ2-6; no firm D call. V was cut by 2 bases and J by 0 bases, with 8 bases left in between. The germline V gene has CDR1 SGHAT and CDR2 FQNNGV. CDR3 size: 16 residues. The CDR3 region is CASSLMVDSGANVLTF. DNA of the CDR3: TGTGCCAGCAGCTTAATGGTCGACTCTGGGGCCAACGTCCTGACTTTC.

The V gene is TRBV5-1, the J gene TRBJ1-3; D is unresolved. The CDR3 covers 13 residues. Trimming stripped 0 bases from V and 4 bases from J, with 5 bases between. CDR1 and CDR2 (germline): SGHRS, YFSETQ. CDR3 residues: CASSLDVGNTIYF. The CDR3 DNA reads as TGCGCCAGCAGCTTGGACGTCGGAAACACCATATATTTT.

The V and J genes are TRBV6-6 and TRBJ1-1, with D possibly being TRBD1 (6 bases). This CDR3 is 13 amino acids long. V was trimmed by 6 bases and J by 2 bases, leaving 10 bases between them. CDR1 and CDR2 (germline): MNHNY, SVGAGI (reference sequence). CDR3 amino acids: CASSRGANTEAFF. The CDR3 DNA follows: TGTGCCAGCAGCCGGGGGGCCAACACTGAAGCTTTCTTT.

J is TRBJ2-7 and V is TRBV10-3; 7 bases fit TRBD1. The CDR3 has 15 residues. J lost 6 bases, V lost 4 bases, and 12 bases had no gene match. Germline V lookup: CDR1 ENHRY, CDR2 SYGVKD. CDR3 loop: CAISGHRGTPAEQYF. Here the CDR3 DNA reads TGTGCCATCAGTGGACACAGGGGAACCCCTGCCGAGCAGTACTTC.

This chain links TRBV4-3 with TRBJ2-6; a possible D gene is TRBD1 (5 bases). The CDR3 totals 16 residues. V lost 0 bases and J 0 bases, leaving 6 bases between the germline ends. Germline assignment: CDR1 LGHNA and CDR2 YSLEER. Here the CDR3 DNA reads TGCGCCAGCAGCCAAGAACAGGCCTCTGGGGCCAACGTCCTGACTTTC. This codes for CASSQEQASGANVLTF.

The J gene is TRBJ1-2, the V gene TRBV6-5; 7 positions agree with TRBD1. This CDR3 spans 15 amino acids. The V and J ends lost 6 bases and 5 bases, in that order; junction bases with no gene match: 12. The germline CDR1 and CDR2 sequences are MNHEY and SVGAGI. The CDR3 spells CASSIHRGYSYGYTF. Here the CDR3 DNA reads TGTGCCAGCAGCATACACAGGGGTTATTCTTATGGCTACACCTTC.

The chain is built from TRBV5-5 and TRBJ2-2; TRBD1 is a possible D gene (6 bases). CDR3 length: 12 residues. Trimming took off 4 bases at V and 7 bases at J, with 8 bases between the two ends. Germline assignment: CDR1 SGHKS and CDR2 YYEKEE (reference sequence). The CDR3 protein is CASSTGIGELFF. CDR3 bases: TGTGCCAGCAGCACAGGGATCGGGGAGCTGTTTTTT. Supplemented by reference TRBV5-5 and TRBJ2-2, the full variable domain reads DAGVTQSPTHLIKTRGQQVTLRCSPISGHKSVSWYQQVLGQGPQFIFQYYEKEERGRGNFPDRFSARQFPNYSSELNVNALLLGDSALYLCASSTGIGELFFGEGSRLTVL.

The chain recombines TRBV5-6 with TRBJ1-5; D call uncertain. Germline values: CDR1 SGHDT, CDR2 YYEEEE. The ends were cut back, 3 bases at V and 7 bases at J, with 17 bases in the middle. CDR3 length equals 15 residues. CDR3 region: CASSWAEGIGQPQHF. Written as DNA, the CDR3 is TGTGCCAGCAGCTGGGCGGAAGGGATAGGGCAGCCCCAGCATTTT.

As for this clone: A far more abundant clone sits one base away, making this likely a read error. This sequence joins TRBV4-2 and TRBJ2-3; no definite D call. The germline gives CDR1 LGHNA, CDR2 YNFKEQ. This CDR3 is 14 amino acids long. The V end lost 0 bases, the J end lost 6 bases, and 10 bases lay between the germline ends. The CDR3, as DNA: TGTGCCAGCAGCCAAGATCAACCAGGCGATACGCAGTATTTT. Its translation: CASSQDQPGDTQYF.